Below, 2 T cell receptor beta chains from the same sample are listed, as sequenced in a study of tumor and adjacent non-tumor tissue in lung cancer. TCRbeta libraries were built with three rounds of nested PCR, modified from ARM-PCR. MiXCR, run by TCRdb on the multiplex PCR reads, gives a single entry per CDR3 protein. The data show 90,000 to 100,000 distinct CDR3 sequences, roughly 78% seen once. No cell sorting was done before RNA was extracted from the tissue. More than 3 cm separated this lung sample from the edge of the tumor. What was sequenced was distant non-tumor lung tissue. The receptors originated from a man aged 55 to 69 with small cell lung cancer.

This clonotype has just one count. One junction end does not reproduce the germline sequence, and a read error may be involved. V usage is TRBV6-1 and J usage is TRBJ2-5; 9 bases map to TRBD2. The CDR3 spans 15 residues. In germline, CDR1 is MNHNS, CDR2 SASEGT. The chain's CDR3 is CGSMDWASGKETQYF. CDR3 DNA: TGTGGCAGCATGGATTGGGCTAGCGGGAAAGAGACCCAGTACTTC.

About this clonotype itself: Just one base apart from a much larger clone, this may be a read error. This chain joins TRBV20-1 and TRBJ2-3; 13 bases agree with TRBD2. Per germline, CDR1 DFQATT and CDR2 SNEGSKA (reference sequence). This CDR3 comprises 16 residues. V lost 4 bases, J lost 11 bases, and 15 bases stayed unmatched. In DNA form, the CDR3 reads TGCAGTGCTACCCTAGGACTAGCGGGAGTGTCGGAGAAGCAGTATTTT. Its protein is CSATLGLAGVSEKQYF.